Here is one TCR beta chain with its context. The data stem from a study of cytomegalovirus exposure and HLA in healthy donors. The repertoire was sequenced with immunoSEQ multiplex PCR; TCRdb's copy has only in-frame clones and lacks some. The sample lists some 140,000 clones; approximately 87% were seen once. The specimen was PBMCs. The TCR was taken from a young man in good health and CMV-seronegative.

CDR3 in amino acids: CAIDRLAYNEQFF. CDR3 bases: TGTGCCATCGACAGGCTAGCCTACAATGAGCAGTTCTTC. The chain employs TRBV2 and TRBJ2-1; D perhaps matches TRBD1 (6 bases). V was clipped by 10 bases and J by 2 bases, with 12 bases between them. The CDR3 covers 13 residues. Germline CDR1 reads SNHLY; CDR2 reads FYNNEI.